This is a list of T cell receptor beta chains from one sample in a study of radiotherapy plus CTLA-4 blockade in lung cancer. The table came from immunoSEQ multiplex PCR; TCRdb's copy has only in-frame clones and leaves some out. This sample has more than 25,000 clones, with around 80% found just once. The sequenced sample was peripheral blood, obtained from a patient treated with radiotherapy plus ipilimumab. Receptor source: a human donor with non-small cell lung cancer that progressed on radiotherapy plus ipilimumab. The CDR3 runs from the conserved cysteine through the conserved F or W. Each record gives: clone size, V gene, J gene, CDR3 length, D gene, CDR3 protein, CDR3 DNA. A D gene is named only where the DNA matches it firmly. Clone size appears in some rows only: once, few, many, or a class for an expanded clone.

>-|TRBV2|TRBJ1-4|16|-
CASSEGFARGEEKLFF
TGTGCCAGCAGTGAAGGGTTTGCCCGGGGAGAAGAAAAACTGTTTTTT
>-|TRBV19|TRBJ2-1|13|TRBD2
CASSRGGYNEQFF
TGTGCCAGTAGTAGGGGGGGTTACAATGAGCAGTTCTTC
>once|TRBV9|TRBJ2-7|16|TRBD1
CASSPGTGPSSYEQYF
TGTGCCAGCAGCCCAGGGACAGGTCCTAGCTCCTACGAGCAGTACTTC
>-|TRBV5-1|TRBJ1-1|14|TRBD1
CASTPGTANTEAFF
TGCGCCAGCACCCCTGGGACAGCGAACACTGAAGCTTTCTTT
>-|TRBV6-6|TRBJ1-1|12|-
CASSYQNTEAFF
TGTGCCAGCAGTTACCAGAACACTGAAGCTTTCTTT
>few|TRBV6-5|TRBJ2-1|13|-
CASSPRTRAGQFF
TGTGCCAGCAGTCCTAGGACCCGCGCGGGTCAGTTCTTC
>once|TRBV28|TRBJ2-1|16|-
CASSPTVGLSYNEQFF
TGTGCCAGCAGTCCTACCGTGGGCCTCTCCTACAATGAGCAGTTCTTC
>few|TRBV29-1|TRBJ2-5|15|TRBD2
CSVGRLAGGGETQYF
TGCAGCGTGGGGAGACTAGCGGGAGGCGGGGAGACCCAGTACTTC
>-|TRBV10-3|TRBJ1-1|14|TRBD1
CAISGRTGSTEAFF
TGTGCCATCAGTGGAAGGACAGGGTCCACTGAAGCTTTCTTT
>-|TRBV7-2|TRBJ2-7|16|-
CASSSHSNVGGYEQYF
TGTGCCAGCAGCTCCCACTCGAATGTTGGGGGGTACGAGCAGTACTTC
>-|TRBV4-1|TRBJ2-3|18|-
CASSQGPADSWNTDTQYF
TGCGCCAGCAGCCAAGGCCCCGCGGACAGTTGGAACACAGATACGCAGTATTTT
>once|TRBV4-1|TRBJ1-2|15|-
CASSQWEGRSYGYTF
TGCGCCAGCAGCCAATGGGAGGGTAGGAGCTATGGCTACACCTTC
>-|TRBV28|TRBJ1-2|15|TRBD1
CASSVTGASNYGYTF
TGTGCCAGCAGTGTGACAGGGGCTAGTAACTATGGCTACACCTTC
>-|TRBV10-3|TRBJ2-2|16|TRBD1
CAIRTGTGGDTGELFF
TGTGCCATCAGGACCGGGACAGGAGGAGATACCGGGGAGCTGTTTTTT
>few|TRBV6-6|TRBJ2-7|11|-
CASSYSVEQYF
TGTGCCAGCAGTTACTCGGTTGAGCAGTACTTC
>-|TRBV6-5|TRBJ1-1|15|TRBD1
CASSYGGQGHTEAFF
TGTGCCAGCAGTTACGGCGGACAGGGGCACACTGAAGCTTTCTTT